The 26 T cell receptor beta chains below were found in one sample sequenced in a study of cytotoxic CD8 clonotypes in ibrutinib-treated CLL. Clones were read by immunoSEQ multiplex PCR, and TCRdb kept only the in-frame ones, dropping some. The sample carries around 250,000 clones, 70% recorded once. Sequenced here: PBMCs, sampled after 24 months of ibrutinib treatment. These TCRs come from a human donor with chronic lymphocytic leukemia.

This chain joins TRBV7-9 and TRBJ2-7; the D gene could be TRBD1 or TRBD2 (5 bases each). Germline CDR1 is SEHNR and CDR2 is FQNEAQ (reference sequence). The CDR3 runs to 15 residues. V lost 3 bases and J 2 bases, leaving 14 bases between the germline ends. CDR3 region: CASSFPGTPTYEQYF. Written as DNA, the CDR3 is TGTGCCAGCAGCTTTCCCGGGACCCCTACCTACGAGCAGTACTTC.

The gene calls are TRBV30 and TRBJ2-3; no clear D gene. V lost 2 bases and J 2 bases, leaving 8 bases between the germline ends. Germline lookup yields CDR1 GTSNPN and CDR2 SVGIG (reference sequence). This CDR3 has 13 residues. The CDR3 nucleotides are TGTGCCTGGAGTTCGCAGAACACAGATACGCAGTATTTT. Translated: CAWSSQNTDTQYF.

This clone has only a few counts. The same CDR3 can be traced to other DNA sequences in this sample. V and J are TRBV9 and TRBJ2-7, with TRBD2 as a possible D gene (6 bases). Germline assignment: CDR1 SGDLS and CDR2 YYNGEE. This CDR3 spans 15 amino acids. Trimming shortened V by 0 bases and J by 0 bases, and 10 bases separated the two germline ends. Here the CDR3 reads CASSVDGGSSYEQYF. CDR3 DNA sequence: TGTGCCAGCAGCGTAGACGGAGGGAGCTCCTACGAGCAGTACTTC.

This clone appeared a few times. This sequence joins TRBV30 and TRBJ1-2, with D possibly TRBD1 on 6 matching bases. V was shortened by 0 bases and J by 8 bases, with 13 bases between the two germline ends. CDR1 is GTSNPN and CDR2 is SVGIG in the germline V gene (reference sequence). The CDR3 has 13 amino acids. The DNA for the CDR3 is TGTGCCTGGAGTGTAGGGGGACTCAGAGGCTACACCTTC. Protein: CAWSVGGLRGYTF.

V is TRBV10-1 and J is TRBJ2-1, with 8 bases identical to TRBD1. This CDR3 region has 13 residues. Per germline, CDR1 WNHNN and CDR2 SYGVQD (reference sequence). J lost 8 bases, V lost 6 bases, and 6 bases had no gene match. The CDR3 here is CASSGDRGHEQFF. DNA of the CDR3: TGCGCCAGCAGCGGAGACAGGGGACATGAGCAGTTCTTC.

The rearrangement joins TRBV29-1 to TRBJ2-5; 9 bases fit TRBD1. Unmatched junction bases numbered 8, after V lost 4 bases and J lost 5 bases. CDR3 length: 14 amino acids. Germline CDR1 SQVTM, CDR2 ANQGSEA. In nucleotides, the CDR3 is TGCAGCGTTGGGGGGACAGGGACCGGGGAGACCCAGTACTTC. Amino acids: CSVGGTGTGETQYF.

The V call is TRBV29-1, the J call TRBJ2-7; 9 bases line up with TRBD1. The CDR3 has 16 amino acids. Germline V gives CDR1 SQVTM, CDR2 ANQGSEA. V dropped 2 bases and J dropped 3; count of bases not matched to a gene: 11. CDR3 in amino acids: CSVEIVPRTGVYEQYF. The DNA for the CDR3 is TGCAGCGTTGAAATAGTTCCCCGGACAGGGGTCTACGAGCAGTACTTC.

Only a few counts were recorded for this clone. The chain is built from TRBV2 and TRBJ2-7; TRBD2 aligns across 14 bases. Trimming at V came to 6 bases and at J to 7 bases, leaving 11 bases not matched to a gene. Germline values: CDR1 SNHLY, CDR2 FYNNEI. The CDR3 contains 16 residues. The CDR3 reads CASSLTGTSGRMEQYF. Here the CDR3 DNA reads TGTGCCAGCAGCCTCACCGGGACTAGCGGGAGAATGGAGCAGTACTTC.

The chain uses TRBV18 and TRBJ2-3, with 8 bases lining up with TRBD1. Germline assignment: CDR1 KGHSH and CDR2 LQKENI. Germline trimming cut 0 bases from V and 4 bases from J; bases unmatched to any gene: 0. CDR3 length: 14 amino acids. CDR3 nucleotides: TGTGCCAGCTCACCACCACAGGGGGCAGATACGCAGTATTTT. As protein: CASSPPQGADTQYF.

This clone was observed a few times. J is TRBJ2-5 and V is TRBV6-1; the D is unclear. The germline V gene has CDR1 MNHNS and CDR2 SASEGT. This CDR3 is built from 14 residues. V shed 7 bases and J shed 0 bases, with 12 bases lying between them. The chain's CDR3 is CASIRRLYQETQYF. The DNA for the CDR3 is TGTGCCAGCATCCGACGTTTGTACCAAGAGACCCAGTACTTC.

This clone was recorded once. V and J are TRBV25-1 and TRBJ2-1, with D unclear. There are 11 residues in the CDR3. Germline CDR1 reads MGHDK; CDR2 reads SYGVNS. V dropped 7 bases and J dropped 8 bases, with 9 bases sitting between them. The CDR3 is CASTRLHEQFF. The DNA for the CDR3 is TGTGCCAGCACCAGGCTCCATGAGCAGTTCTTC.

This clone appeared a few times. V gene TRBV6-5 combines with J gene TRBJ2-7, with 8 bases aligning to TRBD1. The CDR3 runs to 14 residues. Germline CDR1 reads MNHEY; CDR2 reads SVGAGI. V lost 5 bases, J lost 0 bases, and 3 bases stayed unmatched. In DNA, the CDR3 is TGTGCCAGCAGTCGGACAGGGAGCTCCTACGAGCAGTACTTC. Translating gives CASSRTGSSYEQYF.

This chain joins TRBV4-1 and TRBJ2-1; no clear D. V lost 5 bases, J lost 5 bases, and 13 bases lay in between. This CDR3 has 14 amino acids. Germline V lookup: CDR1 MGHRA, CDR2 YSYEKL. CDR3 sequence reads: CASSTQPRNNEQFF. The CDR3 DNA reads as TGCGCCAGCAGCACCCAACCGAGAAACAATGAGCAGTTCTTC.

DNA of the CDR3: TGTGCCAGCAGCTTAACGGGAACCTACGAGCAGTACTTC. Its protein is CASSLTGTYEQYF. V usage is TRBV11-3 and J usage is TRBJ2-7; TRBD2 might be the D (5 bases). The length of the CDR3 is 13 residues. The V and J ends lost 2 bases and 2 bases respectively, with 7 bases between them. The germline CDR1 and CDR2 sequences are SGHNT and YENEEA.

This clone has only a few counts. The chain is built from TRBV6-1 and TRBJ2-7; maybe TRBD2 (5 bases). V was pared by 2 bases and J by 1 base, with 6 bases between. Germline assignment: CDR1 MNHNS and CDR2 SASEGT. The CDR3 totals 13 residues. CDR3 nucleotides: TGTGCCAGCAGTGAAACTAGTTCCTACGAGCAGTACTTC. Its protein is CASSETSSYEQYF.

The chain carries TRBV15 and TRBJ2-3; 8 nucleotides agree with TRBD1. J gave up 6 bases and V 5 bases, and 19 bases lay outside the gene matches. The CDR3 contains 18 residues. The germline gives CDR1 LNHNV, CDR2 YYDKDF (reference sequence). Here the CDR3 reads CATSGRNRQGRRVDTQYF. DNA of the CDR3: TGTGCCACCAGCGGCCGGAACCGACAGGGGCGGAGGGTGGATACGCAGTATTTT.

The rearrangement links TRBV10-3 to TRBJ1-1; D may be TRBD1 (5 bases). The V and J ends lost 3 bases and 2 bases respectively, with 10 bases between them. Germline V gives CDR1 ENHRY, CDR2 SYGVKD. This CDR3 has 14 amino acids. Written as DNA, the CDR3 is TGTGCCATCAGTGAACGGGGGGAAAACACTGAAGCTTTCTTT. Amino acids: CAISERGENTEAFF.

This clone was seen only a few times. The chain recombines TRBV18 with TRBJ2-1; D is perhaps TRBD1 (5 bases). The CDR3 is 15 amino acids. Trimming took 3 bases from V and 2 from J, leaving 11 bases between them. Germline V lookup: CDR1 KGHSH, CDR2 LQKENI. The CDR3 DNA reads TGTGCCAGCTCACCTTTAGCAGGGACCTACAATGAGCAGTTCTTC. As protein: CASSPLAGTYNEQFF.

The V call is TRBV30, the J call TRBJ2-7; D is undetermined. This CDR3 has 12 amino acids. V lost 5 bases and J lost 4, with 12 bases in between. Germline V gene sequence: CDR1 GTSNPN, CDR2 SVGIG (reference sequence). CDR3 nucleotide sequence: TGTGCCTGGGGTCTGGAGAGATACGAGCAGTACTTC. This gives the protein CAWGLERYEQYF.

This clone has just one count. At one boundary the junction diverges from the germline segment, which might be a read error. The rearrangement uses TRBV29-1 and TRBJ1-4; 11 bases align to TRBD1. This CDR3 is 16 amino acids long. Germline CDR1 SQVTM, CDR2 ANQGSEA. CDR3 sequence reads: CSVEGTGGGIREKLFF. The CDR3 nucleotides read TGCAGCGTCGAAGGGACAGGGGGGGGAATACGGGAAAAACTGTTTTTT.

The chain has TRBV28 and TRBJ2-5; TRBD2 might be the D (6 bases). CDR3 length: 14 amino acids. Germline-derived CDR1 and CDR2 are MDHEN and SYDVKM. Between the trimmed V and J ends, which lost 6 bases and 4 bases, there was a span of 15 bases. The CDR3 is CASSLGRRGETQYF. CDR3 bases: TGTGCCAGCAGCCTCGGACGGCGGGGAGAGACCCAGTACTTC.

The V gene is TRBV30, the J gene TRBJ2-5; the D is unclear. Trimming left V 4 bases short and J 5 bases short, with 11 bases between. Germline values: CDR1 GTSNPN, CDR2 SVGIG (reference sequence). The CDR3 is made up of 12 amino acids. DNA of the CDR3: TGTGCCTGGACGGTACTAAGGGAGACCCAGTACTTC. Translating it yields CAWTVLRETQYF.

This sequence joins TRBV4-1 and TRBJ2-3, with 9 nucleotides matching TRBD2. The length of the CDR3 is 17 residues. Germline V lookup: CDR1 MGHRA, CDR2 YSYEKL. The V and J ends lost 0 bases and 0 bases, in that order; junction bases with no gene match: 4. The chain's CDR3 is CASSQDPAGGSTDTQYF. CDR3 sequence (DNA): TGCGCCAGCAGCCAAGATCCAGCGGGAGGAAGCACAGATACGCAGTATTTT.

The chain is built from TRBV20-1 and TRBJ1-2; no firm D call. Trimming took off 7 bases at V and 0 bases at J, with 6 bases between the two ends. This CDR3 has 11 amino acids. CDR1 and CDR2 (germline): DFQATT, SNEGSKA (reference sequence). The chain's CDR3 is CSGPANYGYTF. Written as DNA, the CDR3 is TGCAGTGGTCCAGCTAACTATGGCTACACCTTC.

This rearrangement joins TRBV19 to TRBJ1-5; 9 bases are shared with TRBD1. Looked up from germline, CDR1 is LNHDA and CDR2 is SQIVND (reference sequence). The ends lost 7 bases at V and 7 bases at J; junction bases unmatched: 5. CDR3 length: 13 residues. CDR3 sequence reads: CASTGTGRQPQHF. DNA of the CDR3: TGTGCCAGTACGGGGACAGGGCGGCAGCCCCAGCATTTT.

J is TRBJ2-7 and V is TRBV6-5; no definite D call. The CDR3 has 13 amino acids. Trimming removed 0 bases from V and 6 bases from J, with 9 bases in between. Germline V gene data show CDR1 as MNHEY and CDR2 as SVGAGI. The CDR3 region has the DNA TGTGCCAGCAGTTACTCCGGCGCGGCCGAGCAGTACTTC. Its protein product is CASSYSGAAEQYF.